These 21 T cell receptor beta chains were sequenced from one sample in a study of T cell responses to AZD1222 COVID-19 vaccine. The protocol was immunoSEQ multiplex PCR, while the TCRdb copy is restricted to in-frame clones and leaves out a portion. The repertoire consists of around 150,000 clones, with approximately 94% occurring once and the leading ten covering roughly 1.3%. Sequencing was performed on peripheral blood, taken on day 0 of AZD1222 vaccination. These receptors came from an adult in good health.

This sequence joins TRBV5-1 and TRBJ2-3; 12 bases line up with TRBD1. This CDR3 contains 15 residues. J was trimmed by 3 bases and V by 4 bases; bases with no gene match: 3. The V gene's germline CDR1 is SGHRS and CDR2 YFSETQ. The CDR3 DNA sequence: TGCGCCAGCAGCCCGGGACAGGGGGCAACAGATACGCAGTATTTT. Its translation: CASSPGQGATDTQYF.

This chain connects TRBV7-2 to TRBJ1-1; D may be TRBD1 (5 bases). V lost 2 bases and J 5 bases, leaving 15 bases between the germline ends. The CDR3 length is 15 residues. Per the germline V gene, CDR1 is SGHTA and CDR2 is FQGNSA. CDR3 bases: TGTGCCAGCAGCTTAATTTTCACAGGTGGAACTGAAGCTTTCTTT. As protein: CASSLIFTGGTEAFF.

The chain employs TRBV9 and TRBJ1-1, with D maybe TRBD1 (5 bases). Trimming stripped 4 bases from V and 1 base from J, with 14 bases between. CDR1 is SGDLS, CDR2 YYNGEE, per germline. This CDR3 contains 15 residues. The CDR3 coding sequence is TGTGCCAGCAGCCCGAGTGGGACGGGGAACACTGAAGCTTTCTTT. This sequence encodes CASSPSGTGNTEAFF.

This clone came up once. The rearrangement uses TRBV7-9 and TRBJ2-2, with 7 bases matching TRBD2. The CDR3 covers 13 residues. Unmatched junction bases numbered 4, after V lost 6 bases and J lost 6 bases. The germline gives CDR1 SEHNR, CDR2 FQNEAQ (reference sequence). The CDR3: CASRLTSSGELFF. Here the CDR3 DNA reads TGTGCCAGCAGGCTGACTAGCTCCGGGGAGCTGTTTTTT.

J is TRBJ1-2 and V is TRBV19, with 10 bases that match TRBD1. The CDR3 length is 15 residues. The V and J ends lost 6 bases and 8 bases, in that order; junction bases with no gene match: 12. Per the germline V gene, CDR1 is LNHDA and CDR2 is SQIVND (reference sequence). CDR3: CASRDPGQGKEGYTF. The CDR3 nucleotides read TGTGCCAGTAGAGATCCGGGACAGGGGAAGGAAGGCTACACCTTC. The whole variable domain, remainder taken from reference TRBV19 and TRBJ1-2, is DGGITQSPKYLFRKEGQNVTLSCEQNLNHDAMYWYRQDPGQGLRLIYYSQIVNDFQKGDIAEGYSVSREKKESFPLTVTSAQKNPTAFYLCASRDPGQGKEGYTFGSGTRLTVV.

The gene calls are TRBV5-1 and TRBJ2-3, with 12 bases fitting TRBD2. V dropped 4 bases and J dropped 6; count of bases not matched to a gene: 6. The CDR3 has 15 amino acids. Germline lookup yields CDR1 SGHRS and CDR2 YFSETQ. CDR3 residues: CASSIGTSGRDTQYF. DNA of the CDR3: TGCGCCAGCAGCATCGGAACTAGCGGGAGGGATACGCAGTATTTT.

The sample holds one count of this clone. The chain recombines TRBV5-1 with TRBJ1-1; D is perhaps TRBD1 (5 bases). With 5 bases removed from V and 0 bases from J, the gap between germline ends came to 11 bases. Germline CDR1 and CDR2: SGHRS and YFSETQ. The CDR3 totals 14 residues. CDR3 coding DNA: TGCGCCAGCAGGGGGGGATTTATGAACACTGAAGCTTTCTTT. Encoded protein: CASRGGFMNTEAFF.

This chain uses TRBV6-2 or TRBV6-3 with TRBJ2-1; D unclear. This CDR3 spans 12 amino acids. The germline V gene encodes CDR1 MNHEY and CDR2 SVGEGT. V was clipped by 6 bases and J by 7 bases, with 10 bases between them. As DNA, the CDR3 is TGTGCCAGCAGCCCTGATGGGAATGAGCAGTTCTTC. Encoded protein: CASSPDGNEQFF.

The chain employs TRBV5-1 and TRBJ1-4; unclear D gene. CDR1 is SGHRS and CDR2 is YFSETQ in the germline V gene. The CDR3 loop spans 15 amino acids. V lost 4 bases, J lost 6 bases, and 16 bases lay in between. Written as DNA, the CDR3 is TGCGCCAGCAGCCGTGGGCAAGGTTTCGATGAAAAACTGTTTTTT. It specifies CASSRGQGFDEKLFF.

This sequence joins TRBV28 and TRBJ2-7, with D hard to call. The length of the CDR3 is 13 residues. Germline-derived CDR1 and CDR2 are MDHEN and SYDVKM. V was clipped by 5 bases and J by 2 bases, with 10 bases between them. Here the CDR3 reads CASSRELAYEQYV. CDR3 bases: TGTGCCAGCAGTAGAGAATTGGCCTACGAGCAGTACGTC.

This chain links TRBV7-2 with TRBJ2-1; 15 bases align to TRBD2. The V gene end was trimmed by 0 bases and the J gene end by 15 bases; junction bases not matched to a gene: 9. Germline V gene data show CDR1 as SGHTA and CDR2 as FQGNSA. The CDR3 has 16 residues. CDR3 nucleotides: TGTGCCAGCAGCTTAGCGGTCGGACTAGCGGGGGGGCCTCCGTTCTTC. It translates to CASSLAVGLAGGPPFF.

V gene TRBV5-5 combines with J gene TRBJ1-1; D uncertain. V lost 3 bases and J 0 bases, leaving 9 bases between the germline ends. Germline assignment: CDR1 SGHKS and CDR2 YYEKEE (reference sequence). The CDR3 has 14 residues. This CDR3 is CASSSPALNTEAFF. The CDR3 DNA reads as TGTGCCAGCAGCTCCCCAGCGTTGAACACTGAAGCTTTCTTT.

The chain carries TRBV5-4 and TRBJ1-4; D perhaps matches TRBD1 (6 bases). The CDR3 totals 17 residues. Germline CDR1 and CDR2: SGHNT and YYREEE (reference sequence). Between the trimmed V and J ends, which lost 0 bases and 2 bases, there was a span of 14 bases. As DNA, the CDR3 is TGTGCCAGCAGCTTGGTTAAGCTCGGGGGCACTAATGAAAAACTGTTTTTT. It codes for CASSLVKLGGTNEKLFF.

This sequence joins TRBV20-1 and TRBJ2-5; the D is unclear. This CDR3 spans 11 amino acids. Germline V gene lookup returns CDR1 DFQATT and CDR2 SNEGSKA (reference sequence). Trimming stripped 3 bases from V and 7 bases from J, with 9 bases between. CDR3 nucleotide sequence: TGCAGTGCTAGCCCGCTCGGGACCCAGTACTTC. Residues: CSASPLGTQYF.

The J gene is TRBJ2-1, the V gene TRBV5-8, with no clear D. The ends were cut back, 6 bases at V and 8 bases at J, with 9 bases in the middle. Germline V CDR1 and CDR2: SGHTS, YDEGEE. The CDR3 loop spans 11 amino acids. The CDR3 nucleotides read TGTGCCAGCACCGCCTGGGATGAGCAGTTCTTC. Its protein product is CASTAWDEQFF.

The CDR3 nucleotides are TGTGCCAGCAGTCCCCCGGGACTAGCGGGGGACACCGGGGAGCTGTTTTTT. Its protein product is CASSPPGLAGDTGELFF. This rearrangement joins TRBV6-6 to TRBJ2-2; 14 nucleotides agree with TRBD2. Per germline, CDR1 MNHNY and CDR2 SVGAGI (reference sequence). The junction had 5 bases not matched to a gene; V was cut back by 5 bases and J by 3 bases. The CDR3 spans 17 residues.

This chain joins TRBV24-1 and TRBJ1-2; 7 nucleotides agree with TRBD1. The ends lost 4 bases at V and 3 bases at J; junction bases unmatched: 4. CDR3 length: 14 residues. CDR1 KGHDR and CDR2 SFDVKD come from the germline V gene. The CDR3, as DNA: TGTGCCACCAGTGACCCGACAGGGTACTATGGCTACACCTTC. This encodes CATSDPTGYYGYTF.

V usage is TRBV6-5 and J usage is TRBJ1-6; 8 nucleotides align to TRBD1. The length of the CDR3 is 14 residues. V lost 6 bases and J lost 7; bases outside the gene matches: 5. The germline V gene has CDR1 MNHEY and CDR2 SVGAGI. Here the CDR3 reads CASRLTGENSPLHF. As DNA, the CDR3 is TGTGCCAGCAGATTGACAGGGGAAAATTCACCCCTCCACTTT.

Concerning this clone itself: One junction end disagrees with the germline gene, perhaps due to a read error. This rearrangement joins TRBV5-1 to TRBJ1-2, with TRBD1 matching 9 bases. This CDR3 has 14 residues. The germline V gene encodes CDR1 SGHRS and CDR2 YFSETQ. In DNA form, the CDR3 reads TGCGCCAGCAGCTTTTGGTCGGGACAGGGATCGTACCGCTTC. It encodes CASSFWSGQGSYRF.

The chain combines TRBV3-1 (or the pseudogene TRBV3-2) with TRBJ2-3, with 7 bases that match TRBD1. V gave up 4 bases and J gave up 0 bases; unmatched junction bases: 10. Germline V gives CDR1 LGHDT, CDR2 YNNKEL (reference sequence). The CDR3 is 17 amino acids. CDR3 residues: CASSLDQTGPSTDTQYF. The CDR3 bases are TGTGCCAGCAGCCTCGACCAGACAGGGCCCAGCACAGATACGCAGTATTTT.

The gene calls are TRBV5-8 and TRBJ1-2; D is uncertain. Germline assignment: CDR1 SGHTS and CDR2 YDEGEE. The CDR3 has 15 residues. The V and J ends lost 2 bases and 4 bases respectively, with 15 bases between them. This CDR3 reads CASSFWVEEGYGYTF. The CDR3 region has the DNA TGTGCCAGCAGCTTTTGGGTAGAAGAGGGCTATGGCTACACCTTC. Using reference TRBV5-8 and TRBJ1-2 for the parts outside the CDR3, the full variable domain is EAGVTQSPTHLIKTRGQQATLRCSPISGHTSVYWYQQALGLGLQFLLWYDEGEERNRGNFPPRFSGRQFPNYSSELNVNALELEDSALYLCASSFWVEEGYGYTFGSGTRLTVV.